This T cell receptor (beta chain) was identified during a study of T-cell memory formation after mild COVID-19. From the 5' RACE reads, TCRdb called clonotypes with MiXCR, one entry per CDR3 protein. The repertoire consists of approximately 300,000 distinct CDR3 sequences, with roughly 15% occurring once and the leading ten covering 20% to 25%. Trimming removed 10 bases at V and 6 bases at J, with 18 bases between. CDR1 is MNHEY, CDR2 SVGEGT, per germline. The CDR3 runs to 13 residues. This clonotype has a handful of counts. The chain couples TRBV6-2 or TRBV6-3 to TRBJ1-1; D is perhaps TRBD1 (6 bases). Material: PBMCs or a T cell subset sorted from them (not recorded which). The clonotype comes from a young man who had mild COVID-19 (a few samples of this study predate the infection). Cell type and time point are not known. This CDR3 is CATTDVQGPEAFF. CDR3 sequence (DNA): TGTGCCACCACTGACGTACAGGGCCCTGAAGCTTTCTTT.